This TCR beta chain originates from a study of cytomegalovirus exposure and HLA in healthy donors. General study findings and limits: Previously analyzed data showed that most TCR beta V segments were productive at a frequency of about 87% or about 30%.

With respect to this clone: The antigen is undetermined.

Trimming took off 4 bases at V and 7 bases at J, with 11 bases between the two ends. CDR1 SGHVS and CDR2 FQNEAQ come from the germline V gene. This CDR3 spans 12 amino acids. Vbeta (60) and Jbeta (13) primers were used in the PCR. Repertoires were generated with immunoSEQ multiplex PCR, while TCRdb's copy carries only in-frame clones and drops some. Of around 180,000 clones listed, about 80% are singletons. Material for sequencing was PBMCs. This chain joins TRBV7-8 and TRBJ2-7; TRBD2 is a possible D gene (6 bases). The origin of this receptor is a woman aged 40 to 50 in good health and CMV-seronegative. CDR3 amino acids: CASSSPRGEQYF. Here the CDR3 DNA reads TGTGCCAGCAGCTCCCCCCGGGGGGAGCAGTACTTC. The full variable domain, rest sourced from reference TRBV7-8 and TRBJ2-7, is GAGVSQSPRYKVAKRGQDVALRCDPISGHVSLFWYQQALGQGPEFLTYFQNEAQLDKSGLPSDRFFAERPEGSVSTLKIQRTQQEDSAVYLCASSSPRGEQYFGPGTRLTVT.